The entry that follows covers one T cell receptor beta chain sequence. Its antigen remains undetermined. Per-base quality was not reported, and no clone a single base away is much larger than it. This sample was taken from a study of cytomegalovirus exposure and HLA in healthy donors (dated by TCRdb to 2016 to 2017). Looking at the study overall: An earlier analysis of 587 of the donors reported about 280 Gb of sequence data and roughly 120 million unique TCR beta sequences obtained from around 170 million T cells. About 280 gigabases of sequencing data and tens of millions of unique TCR sequences were included in an early release covering about 600 HLA-typed donors. The genetic ancestry cluster associated with self-reported Caucasian donors included 81% of the 300 to 400 genotyped donors. The study aimed to test whether signatures of past pathogen exposure could be identified by cataloging public T cell receptors. The study used immunosequencing to profile the T cell repertoires of approximately 640 subjects and linked those repertoires to cytomegalovirus serostatus. In addition to the first cohort of approximately 670 subjects, a separate validation cohort of around 110 different subjects was used. High-throughput TCR immunosequencing, statistical association of individual TCRs with disease status, and machine learning were combined to predict cytomegalovirus infection status. A later analysis re-analyzed previously published TCR beta repertoires from roughly 630 donors and added high-resolution HLA genotyping to study TCR occurrence patterns. Rather than drawing on any new phenotypic data, the later analysis identified candidate immune exposures from TCR beta sequences and the way those sequences occurred across donors. An earlier analysis of 587 of the donors applied high-throughput TCR beta sequencing to assess whether each TCR beta V gene segment acted as functional or pseudogenic. Donor age, sex, ethnicity and CMV serostatus were compiled alongside the repertoire data. A later genetic analysis used genome-wide SNP genotypes for about 65% of the roughly 700 donors, treating that subset as a discovery cohort. Every discovery cohort repertoire had been produced on one sequencing platform. Both class I and class II loci were covered by HLA typing, at four-digit resolution. The number of typed donors differed by locus: roughly 629-630 for A, B, C, DRB1 and DQB1; approximately 530 for DQA1; 606 for DPA1; and 400 to 480 for DPB1. Because of strong linkage in the cohort, 4 to 6 DR-DQ haplotypes were treated as single units for association and clustering. Among about 370 genotyped donors of the cohort, an average of approximately 200,000 unique TCR beta nucleotide sequences was sequenced per donor, of which 15% to 20% were non-productive.

The junction shows trimming of 5 bases on V and 0 bases on J, plus 5 bases between the germline ends. CDR1 and CDR2, per the germline V gene, are SGHVS and FQNEAQ. From the cysteine through the phenylalanine, the CDR3 covers 12 amino acids. Kept here is only the CDR3 DNA, which spans 36 bases and is read in frame from base 1. The cohort comprised fewer than 750 healthy bone marrow donors. At the time of sampling, all cohort members were nominally healthy, though unrecorded immune exposures were likely present. CMV serostatus was recorded as positive for 289 and negative for about 50% of the 666 cohort members, whereas no CMV serostatus was recorded for the donor in question. Each donor provided a peripheral blood sample, and peripheral blood mononuclear cells were used for TCR beta sequencing. The Qiagen DNeasy Blood Extraction Kit was used to extract genomic DNA from the blood cell samples. The library came from the immunoSEQ multiplex PCR assay. The multiplex PCR relied on a mix of 60 forward primers for TCR Vbeta segments and 13 reverse primers for TCR Jbeta segments. Amplification of the CDR3 region of rearranged TCR beta genes was performed with a multiplex PCR assay on genomic DNA. The amplified TCR beta libraries were sequenced on the Illumina HiSeq System as 87-base-pair reads. The authors processed their data as follows. Across the 670 or so repertoires, a later analysis counted roughly 84 million unique TCR beta chains, approximately 12 million of which were shared by at least two donors. Raw reads were error-corrected and collapsed into unique sequences by a nearest-neighbor algorithm in which closely related sequences were merged to remove PCR and sequencing errors. To assign V, D and J gene segments, CDR3 sequences were aligned to IMGT reference sequences. For a sequence to be retained, a match of at least six nucleotides to both a V gene segment and a J gene segment was required. Rearrangements were classified as productive when the CDR3 lacked stop codons and remained in frame with V and J, and all other rearrangements were classified as non-productive. Following IMGT convention, CDR3 was defined as the stretch from the second conserved V-encoded cysteine up to the conserved J-encoded phenylalanine. The earlier analysis of 587 of the donors excluded any sequence lacking an unambiguous match to a single V gene segment. An earlier analysis of approximately 590 of the donors called V segments functional above 56.7% productive rearrangements and segregating when the between-donor standard deviation exceeded 5%. A statistical classification framework was built for diagnosing cytomegalovirus status from the catalog of TCR beta chain sequences. V and J gene assignment, in a later analysis, came from comparing TCR nucleotide sequences with IMGT/GENE-DB human TR gene sequences. The TCRdist pipeline was used in a later analysis to assign CDR3 sequences and most-parsimonious VDJ recombination scenarios. In a later analysis, each TCR beta chain was defined by its CDR3 amino acid sequence together with its V-gene family, and reads lacking a unique V-gene family were excluded. A later analysis removed 550 to 700 highly shared, low-generation-probability nucleotide sequences to deal with suspected cross-contamination and a sequencing artifact. In a later analysis, a clonal expansion index was calculated for each public chain from normalized within-repertoire ranks of inferred template counts. In a later analysis, generation probabilities were computed with a VDJ recombination model fitted to out-of-frame rearrangements, and the resulting probabilities were checked against IGoR. In a later analysis, hypergeometric tests were used to score TCR-TCR, TCR-HLA and TCR-CMV co-occurrence, with a repertoire-size bias correction applied to TCR pairs. To estimate false discovery rates, a later analysis permuted the HLA or CMV assignments 20 times. In a later analysis, co-occurring TCRs were grouped with DBSCAN, and TCRdist sequence similarity was added when clustering was performed within HLA-allele-positive subsets. Co-occurrence clustering excluded repertoires with fewer than 30,000 or more than 120,000 public chains, plus five with anomalous nucleotide sharing. What TCRdb holds here is the immuneACCESS table cut down to in-frame rearrangements. Part of the clones is not present; checked against another copy, under half of the missing clones reflect an unresolved V gene, and the others are unexplained. The DNA gave D and trimming, while V, J and clone size come from that table. For this sample there are approximately 200,000 clones; roughly 84% appear just once. The top ten hold 1% to 1.5% of the sample.

The paper's findings and limits, for the study overall: Cytomegalovirus status was reported to be diagnosed by the classifier with high specificity and sensitivity in both the original and validation cohorts. At a false discovery rate of 0.05, a later analysis linked under 20,000 TCR beta sequences to specific HLA alleles. The study listed around 160 TCR beta chains as associated with cytomegalovirus. HLA typing was unavailable for some donors at each locus, so association tests used only the typed subset. Across donors, most TCR sequences were observed very rarely, whereas some public TCRs were present in many individuals. Because counts were too low, seventeen rarely observed V segments, including chromosome 9 orphons, were left out of the earlier analysis of roughly 600 of the donors. In a later genetic analysis, a missense DCLRE1C variant was associated with V-gene and J-gene trimming of TCR beta chains, and the association was replicated in an independent cohort. A later analysis reported that several top co-occurrence clusters appeared linked to parvovirus B19, influenza, CMV and Epstein-Barr virus. In a later analysis, HLA-associated TCR beta chains showed more clonal expansion and lower generation probabilities than non-associated chains that were equally common. Immune exposure information for the cohort was limited to CMV serostatus. The authors suggested that the approach could potentially be generalized to other disease states and immunological phenotypes. The sequencing pipeline was judged likely to have produced a cluster of highly shared sequence variants as a technical artifact. A further reported finding was that TCR beta sequences accurately predicted the HLA-A and HLA-B alleles for most subjects in the first cohort. Three of the identified cytomegalovirus-associated TCR beta chains were confirmed in vitro to be specific for cytomegalovirus antigens. Linkage disequilibrium might explain the correlated functional status among segregating V segments, but an unknown experimental factor could not be ruled out. According to a later analysis, TCR association rates differed among HLA loci, with DRB1 alleles showing the most associated TCRs and HLA-C alleles showing the fewest. The presence/absence analyses assumed that sequencing depth was roughly uniform across donors, and that assumption may not be true. Broadly in line with IMGT annotations, most TCR beta V segments showed up in productive rearrangements about 87% or about 30% of the time in an earlier analysis of 450 to 750 of the donors. According to a later genetic analysis, donors in an Asian-associated ancestry cluster had fewer N-insertions in productive TCRs than the approximately 670-donor mean. The cohort was sequenced for TCR beta chains only, and without alpha or paired-chain data the features that could be detected were limited. The 87-base-pair reads could not distinguish some IMGT-functional V segments, including TRBV6-2 and TRBV6-3, so those segments were excluded. A later analysis found that most CMV-associated TCR beta chains appeared HLA-restricted, with HLA associations seemingly driven largely by CMV exposure. Assigning TCR associations to individual alleles was difficult when HLA alleles, especially DR and DQ, strongly co-occurred.

The chain is encoded by TRBV7-8 joined to TRBJ2-7, with the D segment identity uncertain. The TCR was taken from a human donor in good health. Input material: PBMCs. The sequence in DNA is TGTGCCAGCAGCCAGGACTCCTACGAGCAGTACTTC. It encodes CASSQDSYEQYF.